These 32 T cell receptor beta chains came from one sample sequenced in a study of T cells in Graves' hyperthyroidism and ophthalmopathy. Template material for amplifying TCR beta CDR3 regions consisted of RNA transcripts. The HTBI primer set was used in a first-round RT-PCR of the TCR CDR3. One entry per CDR3 protein results from TCRdb running MiXCR on the multiplex PCR reads. The table includes about 420,000 distinct CDR3 sequences, roughly 15% detected once. Sequenced input: blood. These receptor sequences come from a woman younger than 30 with Graves' hyperthyroidism.

The sample holds a few counts of this clonotype. This may stem from a read error, because a much larger clone lies one nucleotide away. The conserved phenylalanine or tryptophan normally closing the CDR3 is absent here, so this likely arose from a read error. The CDR3 DNA is TGTGCCTGGACAGGGAGGGCTAACTATGGCTACACCCTC. Amino acid sequence: CAWTGRANYGYTL. V usage is TRBV30 and J usage is TRBJ1-2; weak D call: TRBD1 (5 bases). This CDR3 is 13 amino acids long. Germline CDR1 and CDR2: GTSNPN and SVGIG (reference sequence). Between the trimmed V and J ends, which lost 4 bases and 0 bases, there was a span of 9 bases.

Ten or more counts support this clonotype. The chain combines TRBV7-9 with TRBJ2-5; no clear D gene. The CDR3 has 14 residues. Trimming took 1 base from V and 5 from J, leaving 11 bases between them. The germline gives CDR1 SEHNR, CDR2 FQNEAQ (reference sequence). The CDR3 region is CASSLDARTETQYF. The CDR3 DNA reads TGTGCCAGCAGCTTAGACGCCAGGACGGAGACCCAGTACTTC.

This clonotype was seen many times. The chain couples TRBV12-3 or TRBV12-4 to TRBJ2-7, with TRBD2 identical over 11 bases. V shed 6 bases and J 7 bases; nucleotides not matched to a gene: 11. The CDR3 is 15 residues long. This chain's CDR3 is CASSDSSSGRREQYF. The CDR3 bases are TGTGCCAGCAGCGACTCGTCTAGCGGGAGGAGGGAGCAGTACTTC.

This clonotype was counted between two and nine times. A junction end diverges from the germline sequence, so it may reflect a read error. For the CDR3, the DNA is TGTGCTAGCAGCTTCGGCAGTAACACCGGGGAGCTGTTTTTT. Translating it yields CASSFGSNTGELFF. This chain joins TRBV7-7 and TRBJ2-2; D gene unclear. CDR3 length equals 14 residues. In germline, CDR1 is SSHAT, CDR2 FNYEAQ (reference sequence).

This clonotype appeared many times. The chain couples TRBV30 to TRBJ1-5; D is unresolved. Germline CDR1 GTSNPN, CDR2 SVGIG (reference sequence). The germline V and J ends were trimmed by 0 bases and 2 bases, with 8 bases remaining between them. The CDR3 runs to 14 residues. The CDR3 bases are TGTGCCTGGAGTGTTAACGGGGGCAATCAGCCCCAGCATTTT. It yields the protein CAWSVNGGNQPQHF.

In this sample, this clonotype turned up many times. The chain has TRBV11-3 and TRBJ1-1; no firm D call. Germline V lookup: CDR1 SGHNT, CDR2 YENEEA. This CDR3 is 13 amino acids long. The V and J ends lost 4 bases and 7 bases respectively, with 13 bases between them. The CDR3 DNA reads TGTGCCAGCAGCTCCGGGCAGACCAGTGAAGCTTTCTTT. This encodes CASSSGQTSEAFF.

There are many counts of this clonotype. V gene TRBV20-1 combines with J gene TRBJ2-3; 7 bases line up with TRBD1. This CDR3 contains 11 residues. Trimming at V came to 5 bases and at J to 9 bases, leaving 5 bases not matched to a gene. Germline V lookup: CDR1 DFQATT, CDR2 SNEGSKA (reference sequence). For the CDR3, the DNA is TGCAGTGCTCGAGGGGGCGGGACGCAGTATTTT. Its protein product is CSARGGGTQYF.

This clonotype was seen repeatedly, ten times or more. The gene calls are TRBV11-2 and TRBJ2-3; the match to TRBD2 covers 14 bases. CDR3 length: 17 residues. V lost 3 bases, J lost 4 bases, and 6 bases stayed unmatched. Germline assignment: CDR1 SGHAT and CDR2 FQNNGV. CDR3 sequence reads: CASSFSTSGRASDTQYF. CDR3 nucleotide sequence: TGTGCCAGCAGCTTTTCGACTAGCGGGAGGGCTTCAGATACGCAGTATTTT.

This clonotype was observed at least ten times. The V gene is TRBV2, the J gene TRBJ2-7; D is possibly TRBD2 (5 bases). V lost 4 bases to trimming and J lost 4 bases, with 14 bases between them. The CDR3 length is 14 residues. CDR1 and CDR2 (germline): SNHLY, FYNNEI. CDR3 DNA: TGTGCCAGCAGTGCGGGAAGGTTAGATTACGAGCAGTACTTC. The encoded protein is CASSAGRLDYEQYF.

This clonotype was counted ten times or more. The J gene is TRBJ1-6, the V gene TRBV10-3; D is unclear. V was shortened by 4 bases and J by 4 bases, with 8 bases between the two germline ends. The CDR3 is 14 residues long. The germline gives CDR1 ENHRY, CDR2 SYGVKD. The CDR3 DNA follows: TGTGCCATCAGTGCTCAGGCTTATAATTCACCCCTCCACTTT. Amino acids: CAISAQAYNSPLHF.

This clonotype was detected ten times or more. In nucleotides, the CDR3 is TGTGCCAGCAGTACCCGGGCGAGGGGGCGGGACACTGAAGCTTTCTTT. It translates to CASSTRARGRDTEAFF. The chain couples TRBV28 to TRBJ1-1, with 7 bases aligning to TRBD1. CDR1 and CDR2 from the germline V gene are MDHEN and SYDVKM. V trimming: 5 bases; J trimming: 3 bases; junction bases outside the gene matches: 12. This CDR3 is 16 amino acids long.

The chain uses TRBV30 and TRBJ2-2; 9 bases map to TRBD2. This CDR3 comprises 15 residues. V was pared by 0 bases and J by 4 bases, with 3 bases of the junction left unmatched. Germline CDR1 and CDR2: GTSNPN and SVGIG (reference sequence). CDR3 protein: CAWSVIAGATGELFF. The DNA for the CDR3 is TGTGCCTGGAGTGTAATAGCGGGAGCCACCGGGGAGCTGTTTTTT.

The chain uses TRBV5-1 and TRBJ2-7; D gene uncertain. Germline-derived CDR1 and CDR2 are SGHRS and YFSETQ. The CDR3 sequence is 15 residues long. With 1 base removed from V and 0 bases from J, the gap between germline ends came to 11 bases. CDR3 residues: CASSLYPGFSYEQYF. The CDR3 coding sequence is TGCGCCAGCAGCTTGTATCCCGGATTCTCCTACGAGCAGTACTTC. The complete variable domain, with remaining parts taken from reference TRBV5-1 and TRBJ2-7, reads KAGVTQTPRYLIKTRGQQVTLSCSPISGHRSVSWYQQTPGQGLQFLFEYFSETQRNKGNFPGRFSGRQFSNSRSEMNVSTLELGDSALYLCASSLYPGFSYEQYFGPGTRLTVT.

The table lists this clonotype with a few counts. This clone may be a read error of a much larger clone one base away. Here the CDR3 reads CASSSPGLGNTGAFF. The CDR3 nucleotides are TGTGCCAGCAGTTCACCGGGACTCGGGAACACTGGAGCTTTCTTT. This chain joins TRBV28 and TRBJ1-1; D is possibly TRBD1 (5 bases). Germline CDR1 reads MDHEN; CDR2 reads SYDVKM. CDR3 length: 15 amino acids. The full variable domain, its missing parts supplied by reference TRBV28 and TRBJ1-1, is DVKVTQSSRYLVKRTGEKVFLECVQDMDHENMFWYRQDPGLGLRLIYFSYDVKMKEKGDIPEGYSVSREKKERFSLILESASTNQTSMYLCASSSPGLGNTGAFFGQGTRLTVV.

Worth noting for this clonotype: A much larger clone is a single base away; this may be a read error. The genes are TRBV12-3 or TRBV12-4 and TRBJ1-5, with TRBD1 as a possible D gene (6 bases). Trimming left V 1 base short and J 0 bases short, with 10 bases between. This CDR3 is 16 amino acids long. The CDR3 DNA follows: TGTGCCAGCAGTTTAGGTGGGACATATAGCAATCAGCCCCAGCATTTT. Translating gives CASSLGGTYSNQPQHF.

This clonotype was counted many times. The V call is TRBV6-2 or TRBV6-3, the J call TRBJ1-2, with a tentative D call TRBD1 (6 bases). V shed 6 bases and J shed 4 bases, with 12 bases lying between them. The CDR3 has 13 residues. CDR1 and CDR2 (germline): MNHEY, SVGEGT. DNA of the CDR3: TGTGCCAGCAGCACCGGACAGACCTATGGCTACACCTTC. This translates into CASSTGQTYGYTF.

The rearrangement links TRBV24-1 to TRBJ2-1; TRBD1 agrees at 7 bases. Germline V CDR1 and CDR2: KGHDR, SFDVKD. The ends lost 9 bases at V and 5 bases at J; junction bases unmatched: 6. There are 13 residues in the CDR3. Here the CDR3 DNA reads TGTGCCACCCCCCGACAGGGCCACAATGAGCAGTTCTTC. Translation: CATPRQGHNEQFF.

This clonotype occurred many times. The rearrangement links TRBV12-3 or TRBV12-4 to TRBJ2-7; D is uncertain. This CDR3 spans 13 amino acids. Trimming took off 7 bases at V and 1 base at J, with 11 bases between the two ends. DNA for the CDR3: TGTGCCAGCACCAAAGGCAAGTCCTACGAGCAGTACTTC. It is translated as CASTKGKSYEQYF.

The sample holds many counts of this clonotype. The CDR3 DNA follows: TGTGCCAGCAGCCGCTTACCCCCGGGACTGGGGAATGAGCAGTTCTTC. Protein product: CASSRLPPGLGNEQFF. The J gene is TRBJ2-1, the V gene TRBV3-1; TRBD2 might be the D (6 bases). The CDR3 is 16 amino acids. With 4 bases removed from V and 7 bases from J, the gap between germline ends came to 20 bases. Germline CDR1 reads LGHDT; CDR2 reads YNNKEL (reference sequence).

In DNA form, the CDR3 reads TGTGCCAGCAGGGCGGACAGGGCTAACTATGGCTACACCTTC. It is translated as CASRADRANYGYTF. The chain joins TRBV7-2 to TRBJ1-2; 8 bases are a match to TRBD1. V gave up 6 bases and J gave up 0 bases; unmatched junction bases: 3. The CDR3 spans 14 residues. Germline V CDR1 and CDR2: SGHTA, FQGNSA.

This clonotype was detected many times. The rearrangement uses TRBV3-1 and TRBJ2-1, with D possibly TRBD2 on 6 matching bases. CDR1 is LGHDT and CDR2 is YNNKEL in the germline V gene (reference sequence). V was pared by 1 base and J by 7 bases, with 14 bases between. This CDR3 is built from 15 residues. CDR3 sequence reads: CASSQGGASGNEQFF. Here the CDR3 DNA reads TGTGCCAGCAGCCAAGGGGGTGCGAGCGGGAATGAGCAGTTCTTC.

This clonotype was recorded many times. V usage is TRBV27 and J usage is TRBJ2-7; 7 nucleotides line up with TRBD1. CDR1 and CDR2 from the germline V gene are MNHEY and SMNVEV (reference sequence). This CDR3 spans 14 amino acids. After removal of 7 bases from V and 2 bases from J, the junction contained 8 bases not matched to a gene. CDR3 DNA: TGTGCCAGCATCGGACAGGTTCCCCCCTACGAGCAGTACTTC. Translated: CASIGQVPPYEQYF.

The chain carries TRBV14 and TRBJ2-7; 7 bases match TRBD1. Trimming took 4 bases from V and 4 from J; bases not matched to a gene: 10. The CDR3 is made up of 15 amino acids. Germline V gives CDR1 SGHDN, CDR2 FVKESK. Written as DNA, the CDR3 is TGTGCCAGCAGCCTTAGGGTCGGGACAGATTACGAGCAGTACTTC. It yields the protein CASSLRVGTDYEQYF.

This clonotype appeared a few times. The chain employs TRBV14 and TRBJ2-2; TRBD2 matches 9 bases. V was pared by 4 bases and J by 6 bases, with 9 bases of the junction left unmatched. In germline, CDR1 is SGHDN, CDR2 FVKESK. The CDR3 is 16 amino acids. CDR3 bases: TGTGCCAGCAGCCCGAGCCGGCGCGGGAGGGCCGGGGAGCTGTTTTTT. Its protein product is CASSPSRRGRAGELFF.

This clonotype occurred a few times. This chain connects TRBV11-1 to TRBJ2-5; no firm D call. CDR1 and CDR2 from the germline V gene are SGHAT and FQDESV (reference sequence). V lost 1 base and J lost 5, with 5 bases in between. The CDR3 loop spans 12 amino acids. The CDR3 region is CASSLEMETQYF. In DNA, the CDR3 is TGTGCCAGCAGCTTAGAGATGGAGACCCAGTACTTC.

Remarks on this clonotype: A much larger clone lies one base from this, so it may be a read error. This chain connects TRBV6-1 to TRBJ2-3; D call uncertain. CDR3 length equals 15 residues. V was pared by 4 bases and J by 5 bases, with 16 bases between. Germline-derived CDR1 and CDR2 are MNHNS and SASEGT. In nucleotides, the CDR3 is TGTGCCAGCAGTGGAGGCTTCCTTCCGGGAGATACGCAGTATTTT. It specifies CASSGGFLPGDTQYF.

This clonotype came up many times. This chain links TRBV7-8 with TRBJ1-2; weak D call: TRBD1 (5 bases). V was trimmed by 3 bases and J by 13 bases, leaving 15 bases between them. This CDR3 contains 12 residues. CDR1 is SGHVS and CDR2 is FQNEAQ in the germline V gene. CDR3 sequence (DNA): TGTGCCAGCAGCTTCTTTGAGGGGAGGTTCACCTTC. The encoded protein is CASSFFEGRFTF.

The genes are TRBV19 and TRBJ2-2, with 12 bases aligning to TRBD2. The CDR3 loop spans 16 amino acids. Losses at the gene ends were 9 bases for V and 1 base for J; bases not matched to a gene: 6. Germline V gives CDR1 LNHDA, CDR2 SQIVND (reference sequence). This CDR3 is CASSPSGRVNTGELFF. For the CDR3, the DNA is TGTGCCAGCAGCCCTAGCGGGAGGGTGAACACCGGGGAGCTGTTTTTT.

This clonotype occurred many times. This chain joins TRBV2 and TRBJ1-2; D remains unclear. Deletions cut 4 bases from V and 5 bases from J, with 11 bases between. Germline CDR1 is SNHLY and CDR2 is FYNNEI. The CDR3 has 13 amino acids. CDR3 bases: TGTGCCAGCAGTGGGGAAGGCAGATATGGCTACACCTTC. This gives the protein CASSGEGRYGYTF.

The chain has TRBV5-4 and TRBJ2-3, with TRBD2 identical over 8 bases. The ends lost 2 bases at V and 3 bases at J; junction bases unmatched: 11. CDR1 SGHNT and CDR2 YYREEE come from the germline V gene (reference sequence). CDR3 length: 17 amino acids. The DNA for the CDR3 is TGTGCCAGCAGCTTAAACCCGAGCGGGAGTCGGACAGATACGCAGTATTTT. It is translated as CASSLNPSGSRTDTQYF.

Many counts were recorded for this clonotype. The V call is TRBV18, the J call TRBJ1-1; TRBD1 aligns across 8 bases. The trim removed 1 base at V and 11 bases at J, leaving 6 bases unmatched. This CDR3 region has 13 residues. Germline-derived CDR1 and CDR2 are KGHSH and LQKENI. CDR3 coding DNA: TGTGCCAGCTCACCACTCACGACAGGGGACGCTTTCTTT. Amino acid sequence: CASSPLTTGDAFF.

Many counts were recorded for this clonotype. The chain carries TRBV28 and TRBJ2-1; 7 bases line up with TRBD2. Looked up from germline, CDR1 is MDHEN and CDR2 is SYDVKM. V dropped 9 bases and J dropped 5; count of bases not matched to a gene: 10. There are 14 residues in the CDR3. CDR3 nucleotide sequence: TGTGCCAGTGGGAGGCTAGCGGAACACAATGAGCAGTTCTTC. This translates into CASGRLAEHNEQFF. The full variable domain, with the rest looked up from reference TRBV28 and TRBJ2-1, is DVKVTQSSRYLVKRTGEKVFLECVQDMDHENMFWYRQDPGLGLRLIYFSYDVKMKEKGDIPEGYSVSREKKERFSLILESASTNQTSMYLCASGRLAEHNEQFFGPGTRLTVL.